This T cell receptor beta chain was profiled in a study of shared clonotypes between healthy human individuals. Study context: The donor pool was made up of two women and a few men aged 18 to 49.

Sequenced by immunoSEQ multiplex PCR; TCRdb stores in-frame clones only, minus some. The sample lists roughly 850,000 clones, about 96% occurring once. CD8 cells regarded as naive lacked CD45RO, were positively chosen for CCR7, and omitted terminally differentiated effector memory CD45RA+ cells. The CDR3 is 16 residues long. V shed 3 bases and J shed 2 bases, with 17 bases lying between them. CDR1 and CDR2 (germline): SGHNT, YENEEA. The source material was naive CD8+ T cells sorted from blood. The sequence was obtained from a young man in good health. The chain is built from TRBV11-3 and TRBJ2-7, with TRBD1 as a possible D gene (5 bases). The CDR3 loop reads CASSLADRGEAYEQYF. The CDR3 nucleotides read TGTGCCAGCAGCTTGGCTGACAGAGGAGAAGCCTACGAGCAGTACTTC.